Below are 18 T cell receptor beta chains sequenced from a single sample in a study of cytomegalovirus exposure and HLA in healthy donors. The primer mix had 60 Vbeta and 13 Jbeta primers. Sequencing was performed with immunoSEQ multiplex PCR; in TCRdb, only in-frame clones are kept and a portion is missing. The repertoire holds 99,000 or so clones, with 65% to 90% as singletons. The specimen was PBMCs. These receptors were obtained from a man aged 25-45 years in good health and CMV-seropositive.

The rearrangement joins TRBV4-1 to TRBJ2-5, with D unresolved. Trimming pared 0 bases from V and 2 bases from J, leaving 10 bases between. Germline-derived CDR1 and CDR2 are MGHRA and YSYEKL. The CDR3 runs 15 residues. DNA for the CDR3: TGCGCCAGCAGCCAAGATGTCGACTTACAAGAGACCCAGTACTTC. It codes for CASSQDVDLQETQYF.

The genes are TRBV7-9 and TRBJ1-6, with a weak D call TRBD1 (6 bases). This CDR3 spans 14 amino acids. The germline V and J ends were trimmed by 4 bases and 9 bases, with 13 bases remaining between them. Germline loops: CDR1 SEHNR, CDR2 FQNEAQ (reference sequence). CDR3 sequence (DNA): TGTGCCAGCAGCTCCAGAGGGGGGGGTTCACCCCTCCACTTT. As protein: CASSSRGGGSPLHF.

The rearrangement uses TRBV19 and TRBJ1-5; a possible D gene is TRBD1 (6 bases). Germline CDR1 is LNHDA and CDR2 is SQIVND (reference sequence). Trimming took off 6 bases at V and 2 bases at J, with 14 bases between the two ends. This CDR3 has 15 amino acids. CDR3 sequence reads: CASSRGRQGNQPQHF. The CDR3 nucleotides are TGTGCCAGTAGCCGGGGACGACAGGGCAATCAGCCCCAGCATTTT.

The chain links TRBV6-1 to TRBJ2-1; perhaps TRBD1 as D (6 bases). Germline V gives CDR1 MNHNS, CDR2 SASEGT. CDR3 length: 15 residues. Trimming removed 6 bases from V and 4 bases from J, with 16 bases in between. CDR3 DNA sequence: TGTGCCAGCAGCCCCTCCGGGACATTTTACAATGAGCAGTTCTTC. Translation gives CASSPSGTFYNEQFF.

The rearrangement uses TRBV2 and TRBJ1-1; D gene ambiguous. Trimming removed 3 bases at V and 3 bases at J, with 8 bases between. The CDR3 length is 13 residues. The germline V gene encodes CDR1 SNHLY and CDR2 FYNNEI. The CDR3 here is CASSDQEYTEAFF. The CDR3 DNA reads TGTGCCAGCAGTGATCAGGAATACACTGAAGCTTTCTTT.

The chain carries TRBV27 and TRBJ1-1; a possible D gene is TRBD1 (6 bases). In germline, CDR1 is MNHEY, CDR2 SMNVEV (reference sequence). The CDR3 length is 14 residues. The germline V and J ends were trimmed by 4 bases and 1 base, with 10 bases remaining between them. The CDR3 region is CASSSATGNTEAFF. The CDR3 nucleotides are TGTGCCAGCAGTTCGGCGACAGGGAACACTGAAGCTTTCTTT.

The V and J genes are TRBV2 and TRBJ1-1; D is possibly TRBD1 (6 bases). Germline CDR1 SNHLY, CDR2 FYNNEI. This CDR3 region has 13 residues. V gave up 6 bases and J gave up 5 bases, with 13 bases separating them. For the CDR3, the DNA is TGTGCCAGCAGGCCGGGGGGGCGGACTGAAGCTTTCTTT. Amino acid sequence: CASRPGGRTEAFF.

This clone was found a few times. The V gene is TRBV5-1, the J gene TRBJ2-2, with 9 bases matching TRBD2. This CDR3 is built from 17 residues. In germline, CDR1 is SGHRS, CDR2 YFSETQ. J was trimmed by 1 base and V by 0 bases; bases with no gene match: 4. The CDR3 DNA follows: TGCGCCAGCAGCTTGGCCATAGCGGGGGAGAACACCGGGGAGCTGTTTTTT. Encoded protein: CASSLAIAGENTGELFF.

This chain joins TRBV5-1 and TRBJ2-5; 12 bases fit TRBD2. The J call is doubtful: the DNA matches TRBJ2-7 better. The CDR3 consists of 18 residues. Germline values: CDR1 SGHRS, CDR2 YFSETQ. The CDR3: CASSLRSTSGGTDYEQYF. The CDR3 DNA sequence: TGCGCCAGCAGCCTAAGATCCACTAGCGGGGGGACTGACTACGAGCAGTACTTC.

The rearrangement links TRBV30 to TRBJ2-3; D possibly corresponds to TRBD1 (6 bases). Trimming stripped 3 bases from V and 0 bases from J, with 10 bases between. CDR3 length: 14 residues. CDR1 is GTSNPN and CDR2 is SVGIG in the germline V gene (reference sequence). The CDR3 DNA sequence: TGTGCCTGGAGCGCAGGACAGAGCACAGATACGCAGTATTTT. It specifies CAWSAGQSTDTQYF.

The chain combines TRBV7-8 with TRBJ2-5, with 7 bases matching TRBD2. From germline, CDR1 is SGHVS and CDR2 FQNEAQ. Germline trimming cut 2 bases from V and 7 bases from J; bases unmatched to any gene: 7. This CDR3 spans 14 amino acids. CDR3 protein: CASSLSPGGRTQYF. DNA for the CDR3: TGTGCCAGCAGCTTATCCCCGGGGGGAAGGACCCAGTACTTC.

This chain joins TRBV2 and TRBJ2-3; 11 bases match TRBD2. V shed 7 bases, J shed 6 bases, and the junction held 9 bases outside the gene matches. The germline gives CDR1 SNHLY, CDR2 FYNNEI. This CDR3 has 15 residues. The CDR3 nucleotides read TGTGCCAGCAACCCCCTAGCGGGGGGACCCGATACGCAGTATTTT. It codes for CASNPLAGGPDTQYF. The whole variable domain, filled in from reference TRBV2 and TRBJ2-3, reads EPEVTQTPSHQVTQMGQEVILRCVPISNHLYFYWYRQILGQKVEFLVSFYNNEISEKSEIFDDQFSVERPDGSNFTLKIRSTKLEDSAMYFCASNPLAGGPDTQYFGPGTRLTVL.

In its sample, this clone was seen once. V usage is TRBV5-6 and J usage is TRBJ2-3, with 9 nucleotides matching TRBD2. V lost 0 bases to trimming and J lost 0 bases; unmatched junction nucleotides: 5. This CDR3 region has 17 residues. CDR1 and CDR2 (germline): SGHDT, YYEEEE. The CDR3 here is CASSLERGGASTDTQYF. The CDR3 DNA sequence: TGTGCCAGCAGCTTGGAACGCGGGGGGGCCAGCACAGATACGCAGTATTTT.

This chain uses TRBV19 with TRBJ2-5, with D tentatively TRBD1 (7 bases). Germline CDR1 and CDR2: LNHDA and SQIVND (reference sequence). Between the trimmed V and J ends, which lost 5 bases and 5 bases, there was a span of 18 bases. This CDR3 is built from 15 residues. CDR3 protein: CASSDIEGAGETQYF. In DNA, the CDR3 is TGTGCCAGTAGTGATATAGAGGGGGCGGGGGAGACCCAGTACTTC.

The chain combines TRBV11-2 with TRBJ1-5; no clear D. CDR1 is SGHAT, CDR2 FQNNGV, per germline. CDR3 size: 12 residues. CDR3 DNA: TGTACCACAGAGGTGGGCAATCAGCCCCAGCATTTT. Its protein product is CTTEVGNQPQHF.

This clone was seen only a few times. This chain joins TRBV6-6 and TRBJ2-3; 10 nucleotides match TRBD2. The V gene end was trimmed by 7 bases and the J gene end by 5 bases; junction bases not matched to a gene: 6. This CDR3 region has 14 residues. Looked up from germline, CDR1 is MNHNY and CDR2 is SVGAGI (reference sequence). The CDR3 region is CASTPLAGVDTQYF. For the CDR3, the DNA is TGTGCCAGCACCCCCCTAGCGGGGGTAGATACGCAGTATTTT.

This clone came up a few times. The CDR3 DNA is TGTGCCAGCAGCTTAGTTGCGGTAAGGAATGAGCAGTTCTTC. It is translated as CASSLVAVRNEQFF. This sequence joins TRBV7-2 and TRBJ2-1, with D uncertain. This CDR3 contains 14 residues. V was shortened by 1 base and J by 7 bases, with 11 bases between the two germline ends. The germline V gene has CDR1 SGHTA and CDR2 FQGNSA.

V is TRBV5-1 and J is TRBJ1-2; tentative D call: TRBD1 (5 bases). CDR1 SGHRS and CDR2 YFSETQ come from the germline V gene. V was shortened by 7 bases and J by 4 bases, with 14 bases between the two germline ends. The CDR3 has 13 amino acids. CDR3 sequence: CASGLQEGYGYTF. CDR3 nucleotides: TGCGCCAGCGGCCTACAGGAGGGCTATGGCTACACCTTC.